This T cell receptor beta chain stems from a study of PD-L1 blockade in urothelial cancer (TCRdb year 2017). For the wider study: Therapy was started at some point between 2013 and 2015 for all patients, and atezolizumab 1,200 mg was administered intravenously every 3 weeks. Durable clinical benefit was achieved by nine patients but not by the remaining 20. About 85% of the roughly 29 patients were identified as males with urothelial cancer of bladder origin, and a prior smoking history was reported by 18 of 29 patients. Durable clinical benefit meant progression-free survival longer than 6 months, and TCR features were also tested against progression-free and overall survival. Pretreatment blood TCR-seq was available for about 28 patients, at least one posttreatment blood collection was obtained for about 25 patients, and tumor TCR-seq was available for about 25 patients. The study was an exploratory multi-omic analysis of somatic, immune and clinical correlates of response to PD-L1 blockade with atezolizumab in urothelial cancer. Blood samples were analyzed at 3 weeks after treatment start (second dose) and at 6 weeks after treatment start. An ECOG performance status of 0 or 1 was recorded for the patients, and 0 to 3 prior chemotherapy regimens had been received by the patients. Blood samples yielded a median of around 150,000 T cells and around 83,000 unique TCRs, with median clonality roughly 0.084. TCR sequencing covered pretreatment tumor samples and matched, serially collected peripheral blood taken before and after atezolizumab treatment. In the same patients who had TCR sequencing, pretreatment tumors also underwent whole exome sequencing and RNA sequencing.

The paper's findings and limits, for the study overall: Patients with durable benefit showed greater expansion of tumor-associated TCR clones in peripheral blood 3 weeks after starting treatment (n ≈ 20, p = 0.022). Improved progression-free and overall survival was found to be associated with pretreatment peripheral blood TCR clonality below the median. Because of the small sample size (n of about 29) and the many exploratory analyses performed, the results are intended to be regarded as hypothesis-generating.

The cohort comprised nearly 30 patients with locally advanced or metastatic urothelial carcinoma treated at Memorial Sloan Kettering on a trial protocol. Peripheral blood mononuclear cells were collected pretreatment and during treatment, with between 1 and 8 total time points per patient. The Qiagen DNeasy Blood extraction kit was used to purify genomic DNA from total PBMCs and tumor samples. Collected pretreatment and during treatment, PBMCs were isolated and stored as previously described. To estimate absolute template abundance from read counts, synthetic TCR analog templates were spiked into each PCR. The immunoSEQ assay used bias-controlled V and J gene primers to amplify TCRbeta CDR3 regions from genomic DNA. Sequencing of rearranged TCRbeta segments was done at approximately 20X coverage. As for the original processing: Sequencing errors were corrected by clustering and CDR3s were annotated against IMGT to assign V, D and J genes. Downstream analyses used only productive TCRbeta rearrangements and left out out-of-frame or stop-codon sequences. Clonality was computed as one minus Shannon entropy normalized by the log of the number of unique productive sequences. Fisher's exact test with Benjamini-Hochberg correction, at a threshold of adjusted p below 0.01, was used to find clones that differed between time points or between blood and tumor. TCRdb stores this immuneACCESS table with in-frame sequences only. Part of the clones is absent; in the studies checked, under half of the shortfall reflects unresolved V genes, and no reason is known for the rest. The V and J calls and clone size are taken from that table; D and trimming were inferred from the DNA. This sample has just under 40,000 clones in its table, and more than 85% of those were observed once. The top ten hold around 1.8% of the sample.

Remarks on this clone: It lacks a known antigen. Base qualities are not at hand, and no much larger clone is one base apart.

The sequences come from PBMCs, collected around atezolizumab (anti-PD-L1) treatment. The source of this sequence is a man between 60 and 75 years old with urothelial cancer.

At the DNA level, the sequence is TGTGCCAGCAGCTTATCCAGCAGGCAGTGGATAGAAAAACTGTTTTTT. Its protein reads: CASSLSSRQWIEKLFF. The chain uses TRBV7-9 and TRBJ1-4; no D segment can be confidently identified. The germline V gene (reference sequence) specifies SEHNR as CDR1 and FQNEAQ as CDR2. V is pared back by 2 bases and J by 8 bases, with 18 bases lying between the germline termini. Inclusive of the bounding cysteine and phenylalanine, the CDR3 is 16 residues long. The DNA shown is the 48-base CDR3, in frame from base 1.